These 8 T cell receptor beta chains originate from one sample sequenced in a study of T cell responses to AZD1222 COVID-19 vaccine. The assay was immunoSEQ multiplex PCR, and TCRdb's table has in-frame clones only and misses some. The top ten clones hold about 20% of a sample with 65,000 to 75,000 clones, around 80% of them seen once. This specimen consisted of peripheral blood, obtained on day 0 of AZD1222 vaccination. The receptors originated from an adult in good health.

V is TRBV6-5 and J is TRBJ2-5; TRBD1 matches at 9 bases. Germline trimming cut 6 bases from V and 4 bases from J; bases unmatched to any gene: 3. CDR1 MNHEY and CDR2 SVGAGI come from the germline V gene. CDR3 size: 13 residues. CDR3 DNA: TGTGCCAGCAGGATGGACAGGGGAGAGACCCAGTACTTC. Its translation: CASRMDRGETQYF.

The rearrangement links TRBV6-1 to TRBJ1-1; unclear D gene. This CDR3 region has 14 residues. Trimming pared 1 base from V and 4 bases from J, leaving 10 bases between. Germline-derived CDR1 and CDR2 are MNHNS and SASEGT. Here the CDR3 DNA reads TGTGCCAGCAGTGAAGGGCAGGCTGGCACTGAAGCTTTCTTT. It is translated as CASSEGQAGTEAFF.

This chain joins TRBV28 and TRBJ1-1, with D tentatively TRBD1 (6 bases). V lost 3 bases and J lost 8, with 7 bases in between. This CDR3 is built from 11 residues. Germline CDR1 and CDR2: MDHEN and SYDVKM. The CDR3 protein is CASSLGTEAFF. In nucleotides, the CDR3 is TGTGCCAGCAGTTTGGGGACAGAAGCTTTCTTT.

In DNA, the CDR3 is TGTGCCAGCAGCGCTCCGGGACAGGGGAGGACCGGGGAGCTGTTTTTT. This codes for CASSAPGQGRTGELFF. This chain connects TRBV28 to TRBJ2-2; 10 bases align to TRBD1. Germline V lookup: CDR1 MDHEN, CDR2 SYDVKM. V lost 6 bases to trimming and J lost 5 bases; unmatched junction nucleotides: 9. There are 16 residues in the CDR3.

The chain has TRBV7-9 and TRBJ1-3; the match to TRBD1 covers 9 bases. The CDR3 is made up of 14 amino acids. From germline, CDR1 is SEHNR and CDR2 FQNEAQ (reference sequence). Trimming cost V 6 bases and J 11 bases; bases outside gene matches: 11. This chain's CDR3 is CASSPRGQGGAIYF. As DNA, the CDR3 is TGTGCCAGCAGTCCCCGGGGACAGGGTGGCGCCATATATTTT. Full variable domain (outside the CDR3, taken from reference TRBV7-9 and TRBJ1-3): DTGVSQNPRHKITKRGQNVTFRCDPISEHNRLYWYRQTLGQGPEFLTYFQNEAQLEKSRLLSDRFSAERPKGSFSTLEIQRTEQGDSAMYLCASSPRGQGGAIYFGEGSWLTVV.

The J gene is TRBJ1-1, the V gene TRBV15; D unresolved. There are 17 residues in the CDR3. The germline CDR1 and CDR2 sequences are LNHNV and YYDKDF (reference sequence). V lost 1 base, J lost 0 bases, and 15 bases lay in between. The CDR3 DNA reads TGTGCCACCAGCAGAGCTAAGACCCTGACGCTGAACACTGAAGCTTTCTTT. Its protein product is CATSRAKTLTLNTEAFF.

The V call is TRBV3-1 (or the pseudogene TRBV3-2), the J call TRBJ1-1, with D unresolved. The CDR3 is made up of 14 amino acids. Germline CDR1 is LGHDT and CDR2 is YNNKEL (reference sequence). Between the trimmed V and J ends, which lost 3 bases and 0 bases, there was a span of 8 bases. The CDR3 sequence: CASSHGRLNTEAFF. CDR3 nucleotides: TGTGCCAGCAGCCATGGCAGACTGAACACTGAAGCTTTCTTT.

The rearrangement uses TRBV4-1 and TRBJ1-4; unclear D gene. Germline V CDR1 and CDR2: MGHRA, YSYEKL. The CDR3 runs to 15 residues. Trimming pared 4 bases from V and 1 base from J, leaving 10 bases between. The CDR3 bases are TGCGCCAGCAGCCCTGGACCTCAAACTAATGAAAAACTGTTTTTT. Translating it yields CASSPGPQTNEKLFF.